These T cell receptor beta chains were read from a single sample in a study of shared clonotypes between healthy human individuals. Clones were read by immunoSEQ multiplex PCR, and TCRdb kept only the in-frame ones, dropping some. The repertoire holds around 2.5 million clones, with more than 85% as singletons. The sequenced sample was naive CD4+ T cells from PBMCs. All receptors come from a man aged 18-30 years in good health. Some clones in this sample may be carry-over from other donors' samples. Each CDR3 is given with its conserved first and last residue. The D gene is left open where the match is weak. Some rows have no size entry. The others give once, few or many, or a class for an expanded clone.

j_call | v_call | d_call | clone_size | cdr3_nt | cdr3_aa
TRBJ2-7 | TRBV7-9 | NA | NA | TGTGCCAGCAGCCCCTTTGCGGGATCCTACGAGCAGTACTTC | CASSPFAGSYEQYF
TRBJ2-7 | TRBV6-6 | TRBD1 | NA | TGTGCCAGCAGTTACGGGGACAGGGCCCTCAACGAGCAGTACTTC | CASSYGDRALNEQYF
TRBJ2-7 | TRBV6-6 | TRBD2 | NA | TGTGCCAGCAGCCTAGCGGGAGGGAGCTACGAGCAGTACTTC | CASSLAGGSYEQYF
TRBJ1-5 | TRBV10-2 | NA | NA | TGCGCCAGCAGTGAGCCCCGAAGGAGCAATCAGCCCCAGCATTTT | CASSEPRRSNQPQHF
TRBJ2-2 | TRBV29-1 | NA | NA | TGCAGCGTGCGGACCGGAGGGTACACCGGGGAGCTGTTTTTT | CSVRTGGYTGELFF
TRBJ2-3 | TRBV9 | TRBD2 | NA | TGTGCCAGCAGCACTGGGACTAGCGGGAGCGCAGATACGCAGTATTTT | CASSTGTSGSADTQYF
TRBJ1-2 | TRBV28 | TRBD1 | NA | TGTGCCAGCAGCGGACAGGGCGGCTATGGCTACACCTTC | CASSGQGGYGYTF
TRBJ1-5 | TRBV6-1 | NA | NA | TGTGCCAGCAGTGAACGGGGGCATAGCAATCAGCCCCAGCATTTT | CASSERGHSNQPQHF
TRBJ1-1 | TRBV9 | NA | NA | TGTGCCAGCAGCGTACAGGGAGAGACTGAAGCTTTCTTT | CASSVQGETEAFF
TRBJ2-2 | TRBV7-2 | NA | NA | TGTGCCAGCAGCTTACAGTCCCTCGGGGAGCTGTTTTTT | CASSLQSLGELFF
TRBJ2-7 | TRBV5-1 | NA | NA | TGCGCCAGCAGCTTAGCCGGGACACAGGTTGCCTACGAGCAGTACTTC | CASSLAGTQVAYEQYF
TRBJ2-5 | TRBV29-1 | TRBD2 | NA | TGCAGCGTTGCCAGCGGGAGTGAGACCCAGTACTTC | CSVASGSETQYF
TRBJ1-2 | TRBV6-6 | TRBD1 | few | TGTGCCAGCAGGCGGACAGGGAACTATGGCTACACCTTC | CASRRTGNYGYTF
TRBJ2-1 | TRBV28 | TRBD1 | NA | TGTGCCAGCAGTTCTGCAGGGGGCTTCTACAATGAGCAGTTCTTC | CASSSAGGFYNEQFF